The clone carrying this T cell receptor (beta chain) was seen at least ten times. Antigen specificity is unknown. The entry originates in a study of T-cell reconstitution after alpha-beta-depleted transplantation in children. Findings and limits, study-wide: Several hundred graft clones that had expanded were reportedly the source of alpha-beta T cells about two months after transplant. It was surviving recipient T cells and thymic progenitors that gave some patients high TCRbeta diversity at day 60.

CDR1 is MDHEN and CDR2 is SYDVKM in the germline V gene. The CDR3 is 13 residues long. Trimming took 5 bases from V and 13 from J; bases not matched to a gene: 10. Researchers prepared the TCRbeta library using unique molecular identifiers, the study reports. TCRdb called the PCR reads again in MiXCR, with one record for every CDR3 protein. The sample lists about 980,000 distinct CDR3 sequences, roughly 29% occurring once. The material sequenced was PBMCs, mostly from graft donor cells, taken 360 days after TCRalphabeta/CD19-depleted stem cell transplant. The receptor was isolated from a boy in the first two years of life who had a stem cell transplant for SCID, so the T cells may come from the graft donor. The chain employs TRBV28 and TRBJ1-4, with 7 nucleotides matching TRBD1. CDR3 residues: CASSETGTYRLFF. The CDR3 region has the DNA TGTGCCAGCAGTGAGACAGGGACCTATAGACTGTTTTTT. Filled out from reference TRBV28 and TRBJ1-4, the complete variable domain reads DVKVTQSSRYLVKRTGEKVFLECVQDMDHENMFWYRQDPGLGLRLIYFSYDVKMKEKGDIPEGYSVSREKKERFSLILESASTNQTSMYLCASSETGTYRLFFGSGTQLSVL.